The rows below give T cell receptor beta chains drawn from one sample of a study of blood T cell repertoires in COVID-19. Libraries were prepared by immunoSEQ multiplex PCR; TCRdb keeps only in-frame clonotypes and omits some of them. Of roughly 420,000 clones listed, more than 75% were seen once; the top ten hold around 0.95%. The sequencing input was PBMCs or T cells enriched from blood (not recorded which). These receptor sequences come from a woman aged 25 to 39 with acute COVID-19. The CDR3 runs from the conserved cysteine through the conserved F or W. A D gene is named only where the DNA matches it firmly. Rows may omit the clone size; those that give it use once, few, many or a size class.

clone_size	j_call	v_call	d_call	cdr3_nt	cdr3_aa
NA	TRBJ2-3	TRBV3-1/TRBV3-2	NA	TGTGCCAGCAGCCATGGGGCGAAGGATACGCAGTATTTT	CASSHGAKDTQYF
NA	TRBJ1-6	TRBV7-8	NA	TGTGCCAGCAGCCGCTACCAGGGTCCCTCACCCCTCCACTTT	CASSRYQGPSPLHF
NA	TRBJ2-5	TRBV18	TRBD2	TGTGCCAGCTCACAGTTGACTAGCCATGAGGAGACCCAGTACTTC	CASSQLTSHEETQYF
NA	TRBJ2-7	TRBV10-2	TRBD2	TGCGCCAGCAGTGCGGCTAGCGGGGGATCCTACGAGCAGTACTTC	CASSAASGGSYEQYF
NA	TRBJ1-6	TRBV9	TRBD1	TGTGCCAGCAGCGTAACAGGGGGCAATTCACCCCTCCACTTT	CASSVTGGNSPLHF
NA	TRBJ2-7	TRBV24-1	NA	TGTGCCACCAGCGCAGGGGTTGAGGGTACCTACGAGCAGTACTTC	CATSAGVEGTYEQYF
NA	TRBJ1-2	TRBV25-1	TRBD1	TGTGCCAGCAGCTCAAGGACAGGGACGGATGGCTACACCTTC	CASSSRTGTDGYTF
NA	TRBJ2-7	TRBV5-1	TRBD1	TGCGCCAGCAGCTTAGACAGGGGCCTATACGAGCAGTACTTC	CASSLDRGLYEQYF
NA	TRBJ2-3	TRBV5-1	NA	TGCGCCAGCAGCTTGGCCAGGGGTTTCACAGATACGCAGTATTTT	CASSLARGFTDTQYF
NA	TRBJ2-7	TRBV12-5	TRBD2	TGTGCTAGTGGTTTGGTAGCAGGGAGGGGTAACGAGCAGTACTTC	CASGLVAGRGNEQYF
NA	TRBJ2-6	TRBV29-1	NA	TGCAGCGTTGAGGGCACATCCTCTGGGGCCAACGTCCTGACTTTC	CSVEGTSSGANVLTF
NA	TRBJ1-5	TRBV11-2	NA	TGTGCCAGCAGCTTATCGCGGGGTGCAGATCAGCCCCAGCATTTT	CASSLSRGADQPQHF
few	TRBJ1-5	TRBV6-1	NA	TGTGCCAGCAGTGAACAGGGTTCGACAGGTACTCAGCCCCAGCATTTT	CASSEQGSTGTQPQHF
NA	TRBJ2-1	TRBV2	TRBD2	TGTGCCAGTTCAAGGTTCGGGTCTAGCGGGGTTTACAATGAGCAGTTCTTC	CASSRFGSSGVYNEQFF
NA	TRBJ1-3	TRBV30	TRBD1	TGTGCTGGGACAGGGGGCTCTGGAAACACCATATATTTT	CAGTGGSGNTIYF
NA	TRBJ2-3	TRBV5-5	NA	TGTGCCAGCAGCTTGGTCGCAGATACGCAGTATTTT	CASSLVADTQYF
NA	TRBJ1-5	TRBV2	NA	TGTGCCAGCACTCCCCCCGGGTTGGGTAATCAGCCCCAGCATTTT	CASTPPGLGNQPQHF
NA	TRBJ2-1	TRBV6-4	NA	TGTGCCAGCAGTGACTGGACTGGAAGCTCCTACAATGAGCAGTTCTTC	CASSDWTGSSYNEQFF
NA	TRBJ2-3	TRBV3-1/TRBV3-2	NA	TGTGCCAGCAGCCAAGGACGGGGGAATACAGATACGCAGTATTTT	CASSQGRGNTDTQYF
NA	TRBJ2-1	TRBV4-2	TRBD2	TGTGCCAGCAGCCCGAGCGGGGGGGCTTTTAATGAGCAGTTCTTC	CASSPSGGAFNEQFF
NA	TRBJ1-5	TRBV12-5	NA	TGTGCTAGTGCCAGGACAAATAGCAATCAGCCCCAGCATTTT	CASARTNSNQPQHF
NA	TRBJ1-5	TRBV27	NA	TGTGCCAGCAGTTTGGACAGCACCTCTAGCAATCAGCCCCAGCATTTT	CASSLDSTSSNQPQHF
NA	TRBJ1-4	TRBV6-5	TRBD1	TGTGCCAGCAGTAGAACAGGACAGGTGGAAAAACTGTTTTTT	CASSRTGQVEKLFF
NA	TRBJ1-3	TRBV6-5	TRBD1	TGTGCCAGCACATCGGGGGGACAGGGGGGAAACACCATATATTTT	CASTSGGQGGNTIYF
NA	TRBJ2-1	TRBV4-2	TRBD2	TGTGCCAGCAGCCAACCAAGCGCAGCGGGGACCAGCTCCTACAATGAGCAGTTCTTC	CASSQPSAAGTSSYNEQFF
NA	TRBJ2-1	TRBV9	TRBD2	TGTGCCAGCAGCAGACTAGCGAACTTCGAGCAGTTCTTC	CASSRLANFEQFF
NA	TRBJ1-2	TRBV24-1	NA	TGTGCCACCAGTGCTGGAGGCCTTCCCTATGGCTACACCTTC	CATSAGGLPYGYTF
NA	TRBJ1-4	TRBV4-2	TRBD1	TGTGCCAGCAGCCAAGAGACCGGGACAGGGGGCGGGGAAAAACTGTTTTTT	CASSQETGTGGGEKLFF
NA	TRBJ2-7	TRBV4-1	NA	TGCGCCAGCAGCCAAGCCATAAGGACAGATCTGACCATCTACGAGCAGTACTTC	CASSQAIRTDLTIYEQYF
NA	TRBJ2-7	TRBV5-5	TRBD1	TGTGCCAGCAGCTTGAGGGGGCTTGGTGAGCAGTACTTC	CASSLRGLGEQYF
NA	TRBJ1-4	TRBV13	TRBD1	TGTGCCAGCAGCTTCGGACAGGGAAAGGCGACTAATGAAAAACTGTTTTTT	CASSFGQGKATNEKLFF
few	TRBJ1-1	TRBV19	NA	TGTGCCAGTAGTAGGGGGGTCAGGAGCACTGAAGCTTTCTTT	CASSRGVRSTEAFF
NA	TRBJ1-2	TRBV4-3	NA	TGCGCCAGCAGCCAAGATTATGAGGCCTTCTATGGCTACACCTTC	CASSQDYEAFYGYTF
NA	TRBJ2-3	TRBV10-2	NA	TGCGCCAGCAGATCGCGGCGGGGCGGGGCCGCCACAGATACGCAGTATTTT	CASRSRRGGAATDTQYF
NA	TRBJ1-1	TRBV15	TRBD1	TGTGCCACCAGCAGAGAGGACAGGGGTAACACTGAAGCTTTCTTT	CATSREDRGNTEAFF
NA	TRBJ2-1	TRBV7-3	NA	TGTGCCAGCAGCTTAAGGGGCCTGTACAATGAGCAGTTCTTC	CASSLRGLYNEQFF
NA	TRBJ2-5	TRBV24-1	TRBD2	TGTGCCACCAGTGATCTCAAACCCGGGACTAGCAGGGAGACCCAGTACTTC	CATSDLKPGTSRETQYF
few	TRBJ1-5	TRBV4-1	TRBD1	TGCGCCAGCAGCCACCTCACAGGGGGCAATCAGCCCCAGCATTTT	CASSHLTGGNQPQHF
NA	TRBJ2-1	TRBV5-6	TRBD1	TGTGCCAGCAGCTTGGCGGACAGGGTCTCTCGCCAGTTCTTC	CASSLADRVSRQFF
NA	TRBJ1-1	TRBV5-1	NA	TGCGCCAGCAGCTTGCACACGAACACTGAAGCTTTCTTT	CASSLHTNTEAFF
NA	TRBJ1-6	TRBV9	NA	TGTGCCAGCAGCGTAGAAAGGACTGTCAATTCACCCCTCCACTTT	CASSVERTVNSPLHF
NA	TRBJ2-6	TRBV5-1	TRBD1	TGCGCCAGCAGCTGGGGACAGGGTAACTCTGGGGCCAACGTCCTGACTTTC	CASSWGQGNSGANVLTF
NA	TRBJ1-2	TRBV12-5	NA	TGTGCTAGTGGGTATACAGGGTTCTATGGCTACACCTTC	CASGYTGFYGYTF
NA	TRBJ2-7	TRBV24-1	NA	TGTGCCACCAGTGATGTAGTTAACGAGCAGTACTTC	CATSDVVNEQYF
NA	TRBJ1-6	TRBV5-1	TRBD1	TGCGCCAGCAGCCTGAACCCGGGACAGGATAATTCACCCCTCCACTTT	CASSLNPGQDNSPLHF
NA	TRBJ1-2	TRBV11-2	NA	TGTGCCAGCAGCTTAGAGAGGGCCGCTCTTAACTATGGCTACACCTTC	CASSLERAALNYGYTF
many	TRBJ1-1	TRBV7-2	NA	TGTGCCAGCAGCTCGCGGACAGCACAGAACACTGAAGCTTTCTTT	CASSSRTAQNTEAFF
NA	TRBJ2-7	TRBV19	TRBD1	TGTGCCACCCACGACAGGGTCTACGAGCAGTACTTC	CATHDRVYEQYF
NA	TRBJ2-7	TRBV29-1	TRBD1	TGCAGCGTGGAGACAGGGGCATACGAGCAGTACTTC	CSVETGAYEQYF
NA	TRBJ2-1	TRBV4-3	NA	TGCGCCAGCAGCCAGGACAGCAACTCCTACAATGAGCAGTTCTTC	CASSQDSNSYNEQFF
NA	TRBJ1-2	TRBV5-4	NA	TGTGCCAGCAGCTTGGGGGGAGCTAACTATGGCTACACCTTC	CASSLGGANYGYTF
NA	TRBJ2-1	TRBV5-1	NA	TGCGCCAGCAGCTTATCGTCCGTTGAGCAGTTCTTC	CASSLSSVEQFF
NA	TRBJ2-7	TRBV5-6	TRBD1	TGTGCCAGCAGCTTGGGGGACAGGAGCTCCTACGAGCAGTACTTC	CASSLGDRSSYEQYF